This paragraph reports one T cell receptor beta chain. Its antigen is unknown. These data belong to a study of shared clonotypes between healthy human individuals. The CDR3 is 17 amino acids. Trimming took 1 base from V and 4 from J; bases not matched to a gene: 9. Germline CDR1 reads SGHTA; CDR2 reads FQGNSA. Terminally differentiated effector memory CD45RA+ cells were excluded from the naive CD8 cells, which were CD45RO-negative and positively selected for CCR7. Findings and caveats of the study: Between a few donors, naive CD4 clonotypes were shared at a level of about 5%.

Generated by immunoSEQ multiplex PCR, the TCRdb table keeps only in-frame clones and is missing some. The sample lists over 2 million clones, about 94% occurring once. The sample consisted of naive CD8+ T cells sorted from blood. J is TRBJ2-1 and V is TRBV7-2, with TRBD2 matching over 8 bases. The receptor's source is a man younger than 30 in good health. The CDR3 sequence: CASSLDTSSGPYNEQFF. The CDR3 DNA reads TGTGCCAGCAGCTTAGATACGTCTAGCGGGCCATACAATGAGCAGTTCTTC.